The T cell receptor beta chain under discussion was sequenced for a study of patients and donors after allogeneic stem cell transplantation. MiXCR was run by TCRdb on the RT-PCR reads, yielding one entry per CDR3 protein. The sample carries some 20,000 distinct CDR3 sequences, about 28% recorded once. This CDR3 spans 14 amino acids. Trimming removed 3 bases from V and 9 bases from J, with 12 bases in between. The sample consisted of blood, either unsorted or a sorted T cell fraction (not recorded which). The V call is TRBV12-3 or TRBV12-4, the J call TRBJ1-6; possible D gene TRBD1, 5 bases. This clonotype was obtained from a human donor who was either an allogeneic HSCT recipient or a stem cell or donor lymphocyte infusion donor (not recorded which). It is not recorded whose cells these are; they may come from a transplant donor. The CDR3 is CASSLMGDGSPLHF. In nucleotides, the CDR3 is TGTGCCAGCAGTTTGATGGGGGACGGTTCACCCCTCCACTTT.